This passage covers 8 T cell receptor beta chains from one sample sequenced in a study of neurological immune-mediated disorders. From the 5' RACE reads, TCRdb called clonotypes with MiXCR, one entry per CDR3 protein. Of approximately 30,000 distinct CDR3 sequences in the sample, over 3.5% were seen once. The sample consisted of CD4+ T cells from blood. All receptors derive from a woman between 40 and 50 years old in good health.

This clonotype was recorded at least ten times. Here the CDR3 DNA reads TGCAGTGCTAGTGCAGACAGATACAATGAGCAGTTCTTC. It codes for CSASADRYNEQFF. The chain couples TRBV20-1 to TRBJ2-1; TRBD1 is a possible D gene (5 bases). The CDR3 has 13 residues. Germline CDR1 is DFQATT and CDR2 is SNEGSKA (reference sequence). V was trimmed by 3 bases and J by 4 bases, leaving 10 bases between them.

As for this clonotype: The CDR3 ends on some other residue instead of the conserved phenylalanine or tryptophan, so this is likely a read error. The limits of the CDR3 on the DNA are not certain, so only TCRdb's listed CDR3 is given. This sequence joins TRBV5-5 and TRBJ1-1. Germline CDR1 is SGHKS and CDR2 is YYEKEE (reference sequence). Counting both end residues, the CDR3 totals 12 amino acids. CDR3 amino acids: CASRASNTEAFG.

This clonotype has a count of ten or more. The CDR3 sequence: CASSLVQGDTGELFF. For the CDR3, the DNA is TGCGCCAGCAGCTTGGTACAGGGGGACACCGGGGAGCTGTTTTTT. This chain links TRBV5-1 with TRBJ2-2, with 8 bases lining up with TRBD1. The length of the CDR3 is 15 residues. In germline, CDR1 is SGHRS, CDR2 YFSETQ. V was pared by 0 bases and J by 3 bases, with 1 base of the junction left unmatched.

Ten or more counts support this clonotype. The gene calls are TRBV5-1 and TRBJ1-6; a weak D match, TRBD1 (5 bases). V lost 6 bases and J 2 bases, leaving 12 bases between the germline ends. The germline V gene encodes CDR1 SGHRS and CDR2 YFSETQ. The CDR3 is made up of 15 amino acids. The CDR3, as DNA: TGCGCCAGCACCGGAGGGGTTGCCTATAATTCACCCCTCCACTTT. Translating gives CASTGGVAYNSPLHF.

This clonotype was seen many times. For the CDR3, the DNA is TGTGCCAGCAGTCGAGGAGGGAGCGGGACCGGGGAGCTGTTTTTT. Translated: CASSRGGSGTGELFF. The chain joins TRBV12-3 or TRBV12-4 to TRBJ2-2; D possibly corresponds to TRBD2 (6 bases). The germline V and J ends were trimmed by 5 bases and 5 bases, with 15 bases remaining between them. This CDR3 comprises 15 residues.

In this sample, this clonotype turned up many times. The chain links TRBV5-1 to TRBJ1-1; possible D gene TRBD1, 5 bases. This CDR3 is built from 14 residues. Germline V gives CDR1 SGHRS, CDR2 YFSETQ. V lost 2 bases and J 1 base, leaving 9 bases between the germline ends. CDR3 amino acids: CASSFRTGNTEAFF. CDR3 coding DNA: TGCGCCAGCAGCTTTAGAACAGGGAACACTGAAGCTTTCTTT.

This clonotype was counted many times. The rearrangement joins TRBV5-1 to TRBJ1-4; D is unresolved. With 0 bases removed from V and 4 bases from J, the gap between germline ends came to 7 bases. CDR3 length: 14 amino acids. Germline V CDR1 and CDR2: SGHRS, YFSETQ. CDR3 sequence: CASSLEDFNEKLFF. The CDR3 nucleotides read TGCGCCAGCAGCTTGGAGGACTTTAATGAAAAACTGTTTTTT.

This clonotype appeared many times. The chain combines TRBV20-1 with TRBJ2-5; TRBD2 matches at 9 bases. V shed 0 bases and J 3 bases; nucleotides not matched to a gene: 5. Germline CDR1 reads DFQATT; CDR2 reads SNEGSKA (reference sequence). This CDR3 is built from 15 residues. CDR3 residues: CSARDAAGGKETQYF. CDR3 coding DNA: TGCAGTGCTAGAGATGCGGCGGGGGGGAAAGAGACCCAGTACTTC.